This TCR beta chain was sequenced for a study of T cells in Graves' hyperthyroidism and ophthalmopathy. Exclusion of patients followed from uncontrolled infection, other autoimmune disease, pregnancy or lactation. Clinical symptoms, serum thyroxine and TRAb, thyroid ultrasound and orbital computed tomography were used for the diagnoses. Fresh peripheral blood, 7.5 to 10 ml, was the source of the PBMCs. The table lists this clonotype with a few counts. RNA transcripts yielded amplified TCR beta CDR3 regions. HTBI primers were used for first-round RT-PCR of the TCR CDR3. TCRdb fed the multiplex PCR reads into MiXCR, producing one record per CDR3 protein. The sample shows approximately 560,000 distinct CDR3 sequences, around a sixth of them seen only once. The sample taken for sequencing was blood. The clonotype comes from a woman in her thirties with Graves' hyperthyroidism.

The CDR3 spells CAISQGQGNTEAFF. DNA of the CDR3: TGTGCCATCAGTCAGGGGCAGGGGAACACTGAAGCTTTCTTT. The rearrangement uses TRBV10-3 and TRBJ1-1; perhaps TRBD1 as D (6 bases). CDR1 and CDR2 (germline): ENHRY, SYGVKD. V was shortened by 5 bases and J by 1 base, with 11 bases between the two germline ends. There are 14 residues in the CDR3.